The sequence of this T cell receptor beta chain was determined in a study of blood T cell repertoires in COVID-19. Overall study: T cells, B-cell-depleted T cells, or PBMCs supplied cDNA or gDNA.

Trimming pared 5 bases from V and 0 bases from J, leaving 7 bases between. This CDR3 spans 13 amino acids. The germline V gene has CDR1 SGDLS and CDR2 YYNGEE. Measured with immunoSEQ multiplex PCR; TCRdb has only the in-frame clones, and not every one. The data show more than 95,000 clones, about 90% seen once. The chain links TRBV9 to TRBJ2-3; TRBD2 might be the D (5 bases). The specimen sequenced was peripheral blood. The sequence came from a human donor in a cohort sampled during active COVID-19. The CDR3 here is CASRAASTDTQYF. For the CDR3, the DNA is TGTGCCAGCAGAGCGGCTAGCACAGATACGCAGTATTTT.